One sample yielded the 2 T cell receptor beta chains listed below, sequenced in a study of T cells after yellow fever vaccination. MiXCR was run by TCRdb on the 5' RACE reads, yielding one entry per CDR3 protein. Of 450,000 to 550,000 distinct CDR3 sequences listed, 21% are singletons. The specimen comprised PBMCs, sampled approximately 20 days after the first yellow fever vaccination. The receptors come from a young man who received the YFV17D yellow fever vaccine.

This clonotype was detected only a few times. The rearrangement links TRBV5-6 to TRBJ2-3; the D is unclear. The CDR3 totals 13 residues. Trimming stripped 5 bases from V and 7 bases from J, with 14 bases between. Looked up from germline, CDR1 is SGHDT and CDR2 is YYEEEE. The CDR3 is CASSYYRSYTQYF. The CDR3, as DNA: TGTGCCAGCAGTTACTATAGGTCGTATACGCAGTATTTT.

This chain joins TRBV5-1 and TRBJ2-5; D may be TRBD1 (6 bases). This CDR3 contains 13 residues. Germline V gives CDR1 SGHRS, CDR2 YFSETQ. Trimming took off 4 bases at V and 5 bases at J, with 12 bases between the two ends. CDR3 bases: TGCGCCAGCAGCGAGGGGACACTGGAGACCCAGTACTTC. Translated: CASSEGTLETQYF.